This T cell receptor beta chain was identified during a study of blood T cell repertoires in COVID-19. The data were produced by immunoSEQ multiplex PCR, yet TCRdb's version contains in-frame clones alone and is incomplete. Among 45,000 to 65,000 clones, roughly 90% were seen once, and the ten largest hold approximately 3%. This sequence was found in a human donor in a cohort sampled during active COVID-19. The sample consisted of peripheral blood.

The CDR3 is CASSYSRAPGAFF. The CDR3 DNA reads as TGTGCCAGCAGTTACTCGAGGGCGCCGGGAGCTTTCTTT. This chain joins TRBV6-5 and TRBJ1-1; D unresolved. The germline gives CDR1 MNHEY, CDR2 SVGAGI. The CDR3 runs to 13 residues. The germline V and J ends were trimmed by 0 bases and 10 bases, with 12 bases remaining between them.